This T cell receptor beta chain was profiled in a study of cytomegalovirus exposure and HLA in healthy donors. In regard to this clone: Its target is unknown.

Between the trimmed V and J ends, which lost 7 bases and 6 bases, there was a span of 13 bases. Germline CDR1 MNHNS, CDR2 SASEGT. The CDR3 contains 13 residues. General study findings and limits: The study found most TCR sequences rare, yet found some public TCRs in many donors. HLA alleles were associated with 15,000 to 20,000 TCR beta sequences in a later analysis at 0.05 false discovery rate.

It was with 60 Vbeta and 13 Jbeta primers that the PCR ran. Assay used: immunoSEQ multiplex PCR; TCRdb lists only in-frame clones, some missing. Among 100,000 to 150,000 clones listed, 80% were seen once. The TCR comes from a young man in good health and CMV-seronegative. Sequenced input: PBMCs. The chain recombines TRBV6-1 with TRBJ1-5; D is unclear. The CDR3 protein is CASTASWAQPQHF. The CDR3 DNA follows: TGTGCCAGCACTGCAAGTTGGGCTCAGCCCCAGCATTTT.